These 6 T cell receptor beta chains originate from one sample sequenced in a study of Ad26.COV2.S vaccination and SARS-CoV-2 variants. Only in-frame clones appear in the TCRdb table, and some are missing; sequencing was by immunoSEQ multiplex PCR. The table lists 400,000 or so clones, approximately 86% of them singletons. Treatment denoted: some 19 received Ad26.COV2.S at low or high dose, single or two shots; a few received placebo; per-sample allocation not given. Day 63 following the first vaccine or placebo injection was when the samples were taken. The sample in question was peripheral blood, obtained in a trial of Ad26.COV2.S vaccine versus placebo. The receptors shown here come from a person between 18 and 65 years old who received the Ad26.COV2.S COVID-19 vaccine or a placebo.

V gene TRBV6-1 combines with J gene TRBJ1-1; D call uncertain. V shed 2 bases and J shed 0 bases, with 10 bases lying between them. The length of the CDR3 is 15 residues. Per germline, CDR1 MNHNS and CDR2 SASEGT. In DNA, the CDR3 is TGTGCCAGCAGTGAACGGGTCGGAATGAACACTGAAGCTTTCTTT. Translating it yields CASSERVGMNTEAFF.

The J gene is TRBJ2-7, the V gene TRBV7-2; D may be TRBD1 or TRBD2 (5 bases each). CDR3 length equals 14 residues. Trimming cost V 3 bases and J 3 bases, with 12 bases left between them. Per germline, CDR1 SGHTA and CDR2 FQGNSA. The CDR3, as DNA: TGTGCCAGCAGCTTTGGGGCCGGGGACTACGAGCAGTACTTC. It yields the protein CASSFGAGDYEQYF.

V is TRBV5-1 and J is TRBJ1-2, with unresolved D. Deletions cut 0 bases from V and 3 bases from J, with 12 bases between. The CDR3 length is 15 residues. The V gene's germline CDR1 is SGHRS and CDR2 YFSETQ. DNA for the CDR3: TGCGCCAGCAGCTTGGAGGCAGGCGATGACTATGGCTACACCTTC. The encoded protein is CASSLEAGDDYGYTF.

The chain has TRBV21-1 and TRBJ1-3; the D call TRBD1 from the table was never checked on the DNA. TRBV21-1 is tagged as a pseudogene. The CDR3 is 17 residues long. CDR3 in DNA: TGTGCCAGCAGCAAAGCTCTGGTCAGGGGCTCTGGAAACACCATATATTTT. This sequence encodes CASSKALVRGSGNTIYF.

This clone was detected only once. CDR3 DNA: TGTGCCATCAGTGAGTCTTGGACAGGGGAGGCTTTCTTT. Its translation is CAISESWTGEAFF. The V call is TRBV10-3, the J call TRBJ1-1; 9 bases are a match to TRBD1. Germline V gene sequence: CDR1 ENHRY, CDR2 SYGVKD. The V gene end was trimmed by 0 bases and the J gene end by 11 bases; junction bases not matched to a gene: 4. This CDR3 contains 13 residues.

This chain joins TRBV6-5 and TRBJ2-7; D is perhaps TRBD1 (5 bases). Germline CDR1 MNHEY, CDR2 SVGAGI. The CDR3 spans 15 residues. The V and J ends lost 2 bases and 3 bases respectively, with 14 bases between them. The CDR3 nucleotides read TGTGCCAGCAGTTACAGGGGCCTCACAATCTACGAGCAGTACTTC. Protein product: CASSYRGLTIYEQYF.